What follows are 18 T cell receptor beta chains derived from one specimen sequenced in a study of T cell responses to AZD1222 COVID-19 vaccine. Some clones are missing from TCRdb's copy, which holds only in-frame ones; the method was immunoSEQ multiplex PCR. Of 70,000 to 95,000 clones detected, around 90% appear once; the ten largest clones hold 6.5% to 9.5%. The sample in question was peripheral blood, obtained 28 days after the second AZD1222 dose. All receptors derive from an adult who received the AZD1222 COVID-19 vaccine.

The chain couples TRBV28 to TRBJ1-5; no reliable D call. The CDR3 has 13 residues. CDR1 is MDHEN, CDR2 SYDVKM, per germline. The V and J ends lost 7 bases and 9 bases respectively, with 16 bases between them. The CDR3 nucleotides read TGTGCCAGCACCTTGGATCACGTTGGGCCCCAGCATTTT. This translates into CASTLDHVGPQHF.

The chain joins TRBV7-3 to TRBJ2-1; 9 bases align to TRBD1. Germline loops: CDR1 SGHTA, CDR2 FQGTGA. The CDR3 contains 17 residues. V lost 2 bases, J lost 2 bases, and 7 bases stayed unmatched. For the CDR3, the DNA is TGTGCCAGCAGCTTAGGCTCCGGGACAGGGCCCTACAATGAGCAGTTCTTC. Protein sequence: CASSLGSGTGPYNEQFF.

J is TRBJ2-7 and V is TRBV10-2; no clear D gene. The V end was cut by 4 bases, the J end by 4 bases, with 5 bases between. CDR1 is WSHSY, CDR2 SAAADI, per germline. This CDR3 region has 11 residues. The CDR3 region is CASSVRYEQYF. DNA of the CDR3: TGCGCCAGCAGTGTGAGGTACGAGCAGTACTTC.

V usage is TRBV28 and J usage is TRBJ2-7; D may match TRBD1 or TRBD2 (5 bases each). Germline V lookup: CDR1 MDHEN, CDR2 SYDVKM. CDR3 length equals 15 residues. Deletions cut 7 bases from V and 7 bases from J, with 23 bases between. The CDR3: CASNSLGDPPEEQYF. DNA of the CDR3: TGTGCCAGCAATTCCTTAGGGGACCCACCGGAGGAGCAGTACTTC.

This clone was seen just once. The V call is TRBV25-1, the J call TRBJ1-1, with D perhaps matching TRBD1 (5 bases). CDR3 length equals 13 residues. Germline lookup yields CDR1 MGHDK and CDR2 SYGVNS. Trimming left V 11 bases short and J 3 bases short, with 16 bases between. The CDR3 sequence: CAVEGEGDTEAFF. Written as DNA, the CDR3 is TGTGCCGTCGAAGGGGAAGGGGACACTGAAGCTTTCTTT.

The V and J genes are TRBV10-1 and TRBJ2-1; perhaps TRBD1 as D (5 bases). V lost 3 bases and J 8 bases, leaving 5 bases between the germline ends. The CDR3 contains 11 residues. Germline V CDR1 and CDR2: WNHNN, SYGVQD (reference sequence). The CDR3 nucleotides read TGCGCCAGCAGTGAAGGGGATGAGCAGTTCTTC. This codes for CASSEGDEQFF.

The chain couples TRBV21-1 to TRBJ1-4; the D call in the table, TRBD1, was not verified against the DNA. TRBV21-1 is annotated as a pseudogene. This CDR3 has 15 residues. CDR3 protein: CASSTYRGHSEKLFF. The DNA of the CDR3 is TGTGCCAGCAGCACATACAGGGGGCATAGTGAAAAACTGTTTTTT.

The rearrangement uses TRBV10-3 and TRBJ2-2; D ambiguous. The CDR3 runs to 16 residues. Trimming left V 0 bases short and J 2 bases short, with 10 bases between. Germline-derived CDR1 and CDR2 are ENHRY and SYGVKD. CDR3 bases: TGTGCCATCAGTGAGTCGATTAGCTCCAACACCGGGGAGCTGTTTTTT. It specifies CAISESISSNTGELFF.

J is TRBJ2-2 and V is TRBV9, with 8 bases aligning to TRBD2. J lost 5 bases, V lost 0 bases, and 6 bases had no gene match. The germline V gene has CDR1 SGDLS and CDR2 YYNGEE. The CDR3 runs to 16 residues. The CDR3 sequence is CASSVALAGGTGELFF. CDR3 DNA sequence: TGTGCCAGCAGCGTAGCGCTAGCGGGCGGGACCGGGGAGCTGTTTTTT.

The table lists this clone with a count of one. J is TRBJ2-7 and V is TRBV5-4; TRBD2 matches at 7 bases. The germline V gene encodes CDR1 SGHNT and CDR2 YYREEE (reference sequence). J gave up 3 bases and V 5 bases, and 8 bases lay outside the gene matches. The CDR3 runs 14 residues. The CDR3 spells CASRVAGANYEQYF. CDR3 bases: TGTGCCAGCAGGGTTGCGGGAGCTAACTACGAGCAGTACTTC.

The chain joins TRBV5-1 to TRBJ1-2, with D uncertain. The ends were cut back, 0 bases at V and 2 bases at J, with 11 bases in the middle. This CDR3 comprises 15 residues. In germline, CDR1 is SGHRS, CDR2 YFSETQ. The CDR3 DNA reads as TGCGCCAGCAGCTTGGGCTCTATGACAAACTATGGCTACACCTTC. Amino acids: CASSLGSMTNYGYTF.

V gene TRBV28 combines with J gene TRBJ2-1; perhaps TRBD2 as D (6 bases). The CDR3 length is 18 residues. V was shortened by 3 bases and J by 6 bases, with 24 bases between the two germline ends. Germline V CDR1 and CDR2: MDHEN, SYDVKM. Here the CDR3 reads CASSFQLGGTVQTNEQFF. CDR3 bases: TGTGCCAGCAGTTTTCAGCTCGGTGGGACTGTACAAACCAATGAGCAGTTCTTC.

The chain combines TRBV19 with TRBJ2-5, with 7 bases lining up with TRBD2. V lost 4 bases to trimming and J lost 2 bases; unmatched junction nucleotides: 1. From germline, CDR1 is LNHDA and CDR2 SQIVND (reference sequence). The CDR3 spans 13 residues. The CDR3 loop reads CASSKGLQETQYF. The CDR3 DNA sequence: TGTGCCAGTAGTAAGGGACTACAAGAGACCCAGTACTTC.

This chain joins TRBV12-3 or TRBV12-4 and TRBJ1-1, with D maybe TRBD1 (5 bases). V shed 3 bases and J shed 6 bases, with 11 bases lying between them. The CDR3 is 13 amino acids. CDR3 sequence reads: CASSFATAAEAFF. The DNA of the CDR3 is TGTGCCAGCAGTTTTGCGACAGCGGCTGAAGCTTTCTTT.

This clone was seen a single time. The V gene is TRBV27, the J gene TRBJ1-1; D ambiguous. The germline V and J ends were trimmed by 2 bases and 1 base, with 11 bases remaining between them. This CDR3 has 15 amino acids. The germline V gene encodes CDR1 MNHEY and CDR2 SMNVEV (reference sequence). CDR3 loop: CASSLPGLGNTEAFF. CDR3 DNA: TGTGCCAGCAGTTTACCGGGCCTCGGGAACACTGAAGCTTTCTTT.

This sequence joins TRBV28 and TRBJ1-4; 7 bases are shared with TRBD1. The V segment lost 5 bases and the J segment 8 bases; nucleotides outside the gene matches: 11. The CDR3 runs to 15 residues. In germline, CDR1 is MDHEN, CDR2 SYDVKM. Here the CDR3 DNA reads TGTGCCAGCAGTACCCAGACAGGGTTGGGAGAAAAACTGTTTTTT. It is translated as CASSTQTGLGEKLFF.

This clone is a singleton in its sample. J is TRBJ1-1 and V is TRBV5-4; D gene unclear. V was shortened by 4 bases and J by 1 base, with 11 bases between the two germline ends. Germline V gives CDR1 SGHNT, CDR2 YYREEE (reference sequence). This CDR3 is 14 amino acids long. CDR3 coding DNA: TGTGCCAGCAGCCCTAAAGGACCGAACACTGAAGCTTTCTTT. Residues: CASSPKGPNTEAFF.

The chain carries TRBV14 and TRBJ1-1; no clear D. The germline gives CDR1 SGHDN, CDR2 FVKESK. V lost 1 base and J 5 bases, leaving 8 bases between the germline ends. CDR3 length: 13 amino acids. CDR3 residues: CASSQGRQTEAFF. The CDR3 region has the DNA TGTGCCAGCAGCCAAGGGCGCCAGACTGAAGCTTTCTTT.